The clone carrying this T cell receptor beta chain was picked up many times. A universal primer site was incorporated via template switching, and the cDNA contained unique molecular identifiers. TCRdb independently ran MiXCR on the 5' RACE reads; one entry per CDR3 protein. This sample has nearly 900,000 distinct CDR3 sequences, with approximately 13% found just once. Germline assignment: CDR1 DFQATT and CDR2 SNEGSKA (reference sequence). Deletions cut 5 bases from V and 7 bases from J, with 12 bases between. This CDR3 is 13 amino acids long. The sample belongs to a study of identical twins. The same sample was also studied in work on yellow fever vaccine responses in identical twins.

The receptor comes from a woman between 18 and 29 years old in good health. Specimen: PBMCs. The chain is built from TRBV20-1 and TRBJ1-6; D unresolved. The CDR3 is CSAGEGPNSPLHF. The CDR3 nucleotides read TGCAGTGCTGGCGAGGGCCCCAATTCACCCCTCCACTTT.